This T cell receptor beta chain was recovered during a study of T cells after yellow fever vaccination. MiXCR, applied by TCRdb to the 5' RACE reads, yields one record per CDR3 protein. Of roughly 340,000 distinct CDR3 sequences in the sample, 3% to 4.5% were seen once. After removal of 6 bases from V and 4 bases from J, the junction contained 11 bases not matched to a gene. This CDR3 is built from 17 residues. In germline, CDR1 is SGHDN, CDR2 FVKESK. Sequenced material: PBMCs, taken 5 days after the yellow fever booster vaccination. This sequence originates from a man younger than 35 who received the YFV17D yellow fever vaccine. The chain couples TRBV14 to TRBJ2-2; 10 bases map to TRBD1. Written as DNA, the CDR3 is TGTGCCAGCAGTCCGGGACAGGGGATCGTGAGCACCGGGGAGCTGTTTTTT. It translates to CASSPGQGIVSTGELFF.